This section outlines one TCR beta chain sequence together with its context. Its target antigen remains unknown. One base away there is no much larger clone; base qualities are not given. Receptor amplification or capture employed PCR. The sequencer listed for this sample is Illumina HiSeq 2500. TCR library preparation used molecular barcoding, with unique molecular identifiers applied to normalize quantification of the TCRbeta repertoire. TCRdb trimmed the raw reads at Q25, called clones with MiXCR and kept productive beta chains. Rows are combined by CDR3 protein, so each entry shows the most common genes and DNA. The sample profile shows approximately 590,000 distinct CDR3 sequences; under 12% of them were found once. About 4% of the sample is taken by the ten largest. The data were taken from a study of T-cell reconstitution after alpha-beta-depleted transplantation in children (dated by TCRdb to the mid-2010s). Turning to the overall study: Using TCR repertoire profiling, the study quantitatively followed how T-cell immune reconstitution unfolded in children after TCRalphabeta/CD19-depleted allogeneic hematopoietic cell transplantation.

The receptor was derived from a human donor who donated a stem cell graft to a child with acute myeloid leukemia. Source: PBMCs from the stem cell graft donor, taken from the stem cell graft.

The DNA sequence reads TGCGCCAGCAGCCTGAAAACTGGGATTGGGGGTGTAGGAGAGACCCAGTACTTC. It codes for CASSLKTGIGGVGETQYF. The rearranged chain carries TRBV5-1 and TRBJ2-5; the D gene is perhaps TRBD1 or TRBD2, as each covers 5 bases. At the junction V is shortened by 4 bases and J by 4 bases, with 26 bases in between. The CDR3 sequence holds 18 residues, the cysteine and phenylalanine included. Of the read, only the CDR3 DNA is kept; its 54 bases are in frame from base 1. The germline V gene sets CDR1 to SGHRS and CDR2 to YFSETQ.